This T cell receptor (beta chain) was sequenced in a study of blood T cell repertoires in COVID-19. In the study overall: The United States, Italy and Spain were the sources of the acute and convalescent COVID-19 samples. PBMCs, B-cell-depleted T cells, or T cells were the source of the cDNA or gDNA that made up the material.

This CDR3 is 15 amino acids long. V shed 7 bases, J shed 4 bases, and the junction held 11 bases outside the gene matches. Germline CDR1 reads SGDLS; CDR2 reads YYNGEE. Per the original data handling: By means of reference gene primer amplification, nucleated cell counts were estimated. This table comes from immunoSEQ multiplex PCR, and its TCRdb copy is limited to in-frame clones, with some not included. D and trimming come from the DNA, and the V and J calls and clone size come from that table. The sample includes 130,000 or so clones, roughly two thirds of them seen just once. Material: peripheral blood. The clonotype originates from a woman in her 70s with acute or convalescent COVID-19. The genes are TRBV9 and TRBJ1-5; 7 nucleotides agree with TRBD1. DNA for the CDR3: TGTGCCAGCTCAAAGACAGGGCAGCTAAATCAGCCCCAGCATTTT. Amino acid sequence: CASSKTGQLNQPQHF.